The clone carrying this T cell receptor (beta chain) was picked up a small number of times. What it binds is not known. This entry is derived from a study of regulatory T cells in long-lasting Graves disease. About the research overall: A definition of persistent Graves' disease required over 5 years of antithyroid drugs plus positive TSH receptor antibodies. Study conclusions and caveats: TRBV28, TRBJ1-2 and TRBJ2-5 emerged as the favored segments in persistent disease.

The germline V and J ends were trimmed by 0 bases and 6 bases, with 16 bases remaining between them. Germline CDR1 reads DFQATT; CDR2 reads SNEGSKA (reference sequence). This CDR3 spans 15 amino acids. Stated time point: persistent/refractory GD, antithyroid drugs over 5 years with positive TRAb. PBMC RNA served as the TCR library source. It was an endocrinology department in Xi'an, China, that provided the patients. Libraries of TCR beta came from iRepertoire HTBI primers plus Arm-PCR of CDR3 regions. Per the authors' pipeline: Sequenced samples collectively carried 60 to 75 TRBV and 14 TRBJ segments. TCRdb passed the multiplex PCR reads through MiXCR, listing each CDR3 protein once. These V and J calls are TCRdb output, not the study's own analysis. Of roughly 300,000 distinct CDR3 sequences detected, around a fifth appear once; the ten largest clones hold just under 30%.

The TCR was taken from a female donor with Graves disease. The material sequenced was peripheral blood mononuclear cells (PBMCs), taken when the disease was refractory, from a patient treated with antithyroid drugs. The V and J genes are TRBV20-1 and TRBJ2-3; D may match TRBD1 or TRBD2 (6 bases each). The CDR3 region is CSARDGGLSGDTQYF. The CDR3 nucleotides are TGCAGTGCTAGAGATGGGGGGCTTTCAGGGGATACGCAGTATTTT.